A selection of T cell receptor beta chains follows, all from one sample in a study of Graves' ophthalmopathy and Graves' hyperthyroidism. TCRdb redid the calling of the multiplex PCR reads with MiXCR, one entry per CDR3 protein. The table has over a million distinct CDR3 sequences, 35% to 40% seen once. Sample: peripheral blood or thyroid tissue (not recorded which). These receptors originate from an adult man with Graves' hyperthyroidism. Both conserved end residues are part of each CDR3. The D gene is left open where the match is weak. Only some rows state a clone size, as once, few, many or a class for expanded clones.

. | TRBJ2-7 | TRBD1 | TRBV7-2 | TGTGCCAGCAGAGGGGCAGGGGGTACCTACGAGCAGTACTTC | CASRGAGGTYEQYF
many | TRBJ2-5 | TRBD2 | TRBV7-2 | TGTGCCAGCAAACTCATTGGGGGGGAGCAAGAGACCCAGTACTTC | CASKLIGGEQETQYF
. | TRBJ1-6 | . | TRBV7-9 | TGTGCCAGCAGCTCAGGGATCGGTGCCTATAATTCACCCCTCCACTTT | CASSSGIGAYNSPLHF
many | TRBJ2-5 | . | TRBV7-3 | TGTGCCAGCAGCCCCAAGGGGATGGGGGAGACCCAGTACTTC | CASSPKGMGETQYF
many | TRBJ1-3 | . | TRBV7-2 | TGTGCCAGCAGCCACCGGGACGGCGGTCTCTCTGGAAACACCATATATTTT | CASSHRDGGLSGNTIYF
many | TRBJ2-7 | . | TRBV20-1 | TGCAGTGCAACGGGACTTAGAAGCTCCTACGAGCAGTACTTC | CSATGLRSSYEQYF
many | TRBJ1-4 | TRBD1 | TRBV7-9 | TGTGCCAGCAGCCCTCGACAGGGGCCCGATAATGAAAAACTGTTTTTT | CASSPRQGPDNEKLFF
many | TRBJ1-1 | TRBD1 | TRBV19 | TGTGCCAGTAGTATAGATCTGGGACAGGCGAGTGAAGCTTTCTTT | CASSIDLGQASEAFF
. | TRBJ1-2 | . | TRBV4-1 | TGCGCCAGCAGCCAAGAATTAGCACAGACGGGGTATGGCTACACCTTC | CASSQELAQTGYGYTF
. | TRBJ2-7 | . | TRBV4-3 | TGCGCCAGCAGCCAAAATCATAGGGACGAGCAGTACTTC | CASSQNHRDEQYF
many | TRBJ2-7 | TRBD2 | TRBV5-1 | TGCGCCAGCCGGGGCCGAGGACTAGCGGGAGTCGAGCAGTACTTC | CASRGRGLAGVEQYF
few | TRBJ1-3 | TRBD1 | TRBV10-3 | TGTGCCATCAGCCCGAAGGCCGACAGGGGGAATTTT | CAISPKADRGNF
few | TRBJ1-5 | . | TRBV6-5 | TGTGCCACCCGGTCGCTCCTCGGGCCCCAGCATTTT | CATRSLLGPQHF
many | TRBJ2-5 | . | TRBV12-3/TRBV12-4 | TGTGCCAGCAGTTTCCGGGACTGGGAGACCCAGTACTTC | CASSFRDWETQYF
. | TRBJ1-2 | . | TRBV7-9 | TGTGCCAGCACCGTCACAGGGAGCAGGATCTATGGCTACACCTTC | CASTVTGSRIYGYTF
many | TRBJ1-2 | TRBD1 | TRBV11-2 | TGTGCCAGCAGCTTAGAAGGCGCCTATGACAGGGGGCCTGGCTACACCTTC | CASSLEGAYDRGPGYTF
. | TRBJ1-2 | . | TRBV6-5 | TGTGCCAGCAGTCCCCGGGGGAGGGATTACTATGGCTACACCTTC | CASSPRGRDYYGYTF
many | TRBJ2-5 | TRBD1 | TRBV20-1 | TGCAGTGCTGGGAAAACAGGGGGTTCACAAGAGACCCAGTACTTC | CSAGKTGGSQETQYF
many | TRBJ2-5 | . | TRBV4-1 | TGCGCCAGCAGCCAAGATCTTGGGACCCAGTACTTC | CASSQDLGTQYF
. | TRBJ1-5 | . | TRBV10-3 | TGTGCCATCTCGACGGGGGCGTTTTCAGGAGGTAGCAATCAGCCCCAGCATTTT | CAISTGAFSGGSNQPQHF
many | TRBJ1-1 | . | TRBV20-1 | TGCAGTGCTAGCTATTGGCCTACGGATATGAACACTGAAGCTTTCTTT | CSASYWPTDMNTEAFF
many | TRBJ1-2 | TRBD1 | TRBV19 | TGTGCCACTATCCCGGACAGGGGCTATGGCTACACCTTC | CATIPDRGYGYTF
few | TRBJ1-5 | . | TRBV12-3/TRBV12-4 | TGTGCCAGCAGTTTAGACTGGAGGGGTAATCAGCCCCAGCATTTT | CASSLDWRGNQPQHF
. | TRBJ2-7 | . | TRBV12-3/TRBV12-4 | TGTGCCAGCAGTTACTCGAACCCCGGACAGACGAAAGAGTACTTC | CASSYSNPGQTKEYF
. | TRBJ1-6 | . | TRBV25-1 | TGTGCCAGCAGTGAATTCCCGGGGCGGGACAATTCACCCCTCCACTTT | CASSEFPGRDNSPLHF
many | TRBJ2-5 | . | TRBV5-1 | TGCGCCAGCAGCTTGTTGGGACGCCAAGAGACCCAGTACTTC | CASSLLGRQETQYF
many | TRBJ1-1 | . | TRBV20-1 | TGCAGTGTAACGTTCAGCCGGGACACTGAAGCTTTCTTT | CSVTFSRDTEAFF
many | TRBJ1-1 | . | TRBV13 | TGTGCCAGCAGCTTAGATAGGGAGTTAAACACTGAAGCTTTCTTT | CASSLDRELNTEAFF
. | TRBJ2-5 | . | TRBV29-1 | TGCAGCGTTTCCAACCAAGAGACCCAGTACTTC | CSVSNQETQYF
. | TRBJ2-7 | TRBD2 | TRBV7-2 | TGTGCCAGCAGCAGTTCATCTAGCGGGAGCTACGAGCAGTACTTC | CASSSSSSGSYEQYF
many | TRBJ2-5 | . | TRBV10-2 | TGTGCCAGCAGTGGGGGAGGATTGGAGACCCAGTACTTC | CASSGGGLETQYF
many | TRBJ2-7 | TRBD2 | TRBV20-1 | TGCAGTGCTGTAGCGGGGAGCTCCTACGAGCAGTACTTC | CSAVAGSSYEQYF
many | TRBJ1-2 | . | TRBV7-9 | TGTGCCAGCAGCTGGAAAGGAGACTATGGCTACACCTTC | CASSWKGDYGYTF
. | TRBJ2-7 | TRBD1 | TRBV7-2 | TGTGCCAGCAGCTCGGGACAGTCCGCCGTCGGAGAGCAGTACTTC | CASSSGQSAVGEQYF
many | TRBJ1-2 | TRBD1 | TRBV20-1 | TGCAGTGCTCCCGGGACAGGGTTCTATGGCTACACCTTC | CSAPGTGFYGYTF
many | TRBJ2-7 | TRBD2 | TRBV9 | TGTGCCAGCAGCGTAGAAGTAGCGGGAGGCGAGCAGTACTTC | CASSVEVAGGEQYF
many | TRBJ1-2 | TRBD1 | TRBV12-3/TRBV12-4 | TGTGCCAGCAGTGTGGCGCACACAGGGGTCTATGGCTACACCTTC | CASSVAHTGVYGYTF
few | TRBJ2-7 | TRBD2 | TRBV7-8 | TGTGCCAGCAGTCGGACTAGCGGGGGGCTTTCCTACGAGCAGTACTTC | CASSRTSGGLSYEQYF
many | TRBJ2-7 | TRBD1 | TRBV7-2 | TGTGCCAGCAGCCCTACAGGGGGCGGCGAGCAGTACTTC | CASSPTGGGEQYF
. | TRBJ1-1 | TRBD1 | TRBV12-3/TRBV12-4 | TGTGCCAGCAGTATAGGACAGGGGATGAACACTGAAGCTTTCTTT | CASSIGQGMNTEAFF
. | TRBJ1-1 | . | TRBV11-2 | TGTGCCAGCAGCTTAGAAAGCGCGGGGGCCACTGAAGCTTTCTTT | CASSLESAGATEAFF
. | TRBJ1-2 | . | TRBV29-1 | TGCAGCGTTGAATTCGTTGGGAACTATGGCTACACCTTC | CSVEFVGNYGYTF
many | TRBJ1-1 | . | TRBV7-9 | TGTGCCAGCAGCTTAGAAAGGACAATTATGAACACTGAAGCTTTCTTT | CASSLERTIMNTEAFF
. | TRBJ1-1 | TRBD1 | TRBV7-2 | TGTGCCAGCAGTTCATTTCGGACAGGCCTCTTGAACACTGAAGCTTTCTTT | CASSSFRTGLLNTEAFF
many | TRBJ2-7 | . | TRBV28 | TGTGCCAGCAGTGGAACGAACTCCTACGAGCAGTACTTC | CASSGTNSYEQYF
. | TRBJ1-6 | . | TRBV10-2 | TGCGCCAGCAGGTATGGACAGTATAATTCACCCCTCCACTTT | CASRYGQYNSPLHF
. | TRBJ2-5 | . | TRBV24-1 | TGTGCCACCAGTGACCCGAATCAGCCCCAGTACTTC | CATSDPNQPQYF
few | TRBJ2-5 | TRBD1 | TRBV28 | TGTGCCAGCAGTTTATACCGGGACAGGGAAGAGACCCAGTACTTC | CASSLYRDREETQYF
. | TRBJ2-7 | TRBD2 | TRBV2 | TGTGCCAGCAGCGACATAGCGGGCAACTCCTACGAGCAGTACTTC | CASSDIAGNSYEQYF
many | TRBJ2-6 | . | TRBV2 | TGTGCCAGCCTCCAGGGGAGCTCTGGGGCCAACGTCCTGACTTTC | CASLQGSSGANVLTF
many | TRBJ1-4 | TRBD1 | TRBV29-1 | TGCAGCGTATACCTAGGGGGCTCAGGTGAAAAACTGTTTTTT | CSVYLGGSGEKLFF
. | TRBJ2-7 | TRBD2 | TRBV7-2 | TGTGCCAGCAGCTTAGAACGTTCAAGCGGGAGTTACTCCTACGAGCAGTACTTC | CASSLERSSGSYSYEQYF
many | TRBJ2-2 | TRBD1 | TRBV19 | TGTGCCAGTAGGCCAGACAGGGGCTCGACCGGGGAGCTGTTTTTT | CASRPDRGSTGELFF
many | TRBJ1-2 | . | TRBV10-3 | TGTGCCATCACGTCAGACCCCTCCTATGGCTACACCTTC | CAITSDPSYGYTF